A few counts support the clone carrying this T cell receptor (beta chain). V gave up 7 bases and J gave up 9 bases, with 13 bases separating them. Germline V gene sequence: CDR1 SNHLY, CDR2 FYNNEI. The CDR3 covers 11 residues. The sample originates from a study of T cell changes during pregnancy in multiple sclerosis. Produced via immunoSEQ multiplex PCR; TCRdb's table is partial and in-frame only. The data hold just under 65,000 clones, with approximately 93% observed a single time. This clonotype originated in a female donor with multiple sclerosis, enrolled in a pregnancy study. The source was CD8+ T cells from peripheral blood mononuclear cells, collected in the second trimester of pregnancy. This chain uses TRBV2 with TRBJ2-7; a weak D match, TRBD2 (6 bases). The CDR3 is CASKGKRAQYF. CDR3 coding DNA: TGTGCCAGCAAGGGGAAGCGGGCGCAGTACTTC.